Following are 24 T cell receptor beta chains from one sample sequenced in a study of T cells after yellow fever vaccination (dated by TCRdb to the late 2010s). The library was produced with 5' RACE. TCRdb shows the sequencer as Illumina HiSeq 2500. TCRdb reworked the public reads: Q25 trimming with fastp, MiXCR clone assembly, productive beta chains retained. Each CDR3 protein gets just one entry, which takes the most common genes and DNA from the rows behind it. The sample table holds more than 450,000 distinct CDR3 sequences, of which about a fifth were seen once. Approximately 15% of the sample rests with the top ten. The label giving this sample's treatment or condition can be read as: live attenuated yellow fever vaccine strain. This specimen was PBMCs, taken roughly 23 days after the first yellow fever vaccination. The receptors were sampled from a man aged 18 to 35 who received the YFV17D yellow fever vaccine.

The table lists this clonotype with a few counts. This chain's CDR3 is CASSLSGRYVGSPLHF. CDR3 sequence (DNA): TGTGCCAGCAGTTTATCCGGCCGTTACGTGGGTTCACCCCTCCACTTT. The V call is TRBV27, the J call TRBJ1-6; D unclear. Between the trimmed V and J ends, which lost 0 bases and 9 bases, there was a span of 15 bases. Germline CDR1 MNHEY, CDR2 SMNVEV (reference sequence). This CDR3 has 16 residues.

The chain has TRBV24-1 and TRBJ1-2; D is ambiguous. The germline gives CDR1 KGHDR, CDR2 SFDVKD. Trimming took off 9 bases at V and 6 bases at J, with 10 bases between the two ends. This CDR3 contains 11 residues. The CDR3 sequence is CATQPGDGYTF. CDR3 in DNA: TGTGCCACCCAACCTGGAGATGGCTACACCTTC.

The rearrangement uses TRBV7-8 and TRBJ2-5; a weak D match, TRBD2 (7 bases). Trimming cost V 3 bases and J 0 bases, with 11 bases left between them. Germline CDR1 SGHVS, CDR2 FQNEAQ. The CDR3 sequence is 15 residues long. This CDR3 is CASSLAGADQETQYF. The CDR3 DNA reads as TGTGCCAGCAGCTTGGCGGGGGCGGACCAAGAGACCCAGTACTTC. Variable domain in full (rest from reference TRBV7-8 and TRBJ2-5): GAGVSQSPRYKVAKRGQDVALRCDPISGHVSLFWYQQALGQGPEFLTYFQNEAQLDKSGLPSDRFFAERPEGSVSTLKIQRTQQEDSAVYLCASSLAGADQETQYFGPGTRLLVL.

This chain joins TRBV5-1 and TRBJ1-2; 8 bases line up with TRBD1. The germline CDR1 and CDR2 sequences are SGHRS and YFSETQ. The CDR3 is 15 residues long. The V and J ends lost 4 bases and 3 bases, in that order; junction bases with no gene match: 8. The CDR3 region has the DNA TGCGCCAGCAGCGCACGGACAGGGAGGGACTATGGCTACACCTTC. It specifies CASSARTGRDYGYTF. Full variable domain (missing parts from reference TRBV5-1 and TRBJ1-2): KAGVTQTPRYLIKTRGQQVTLSCSPISGHRSVSWYQQTPGQGLQFLFEYFSETQRNKGNFPGRFSGRQFSNSRSEMNVSTLELGDSALYLCASSARTGRDYGYTFGSGTRLTVV.

The chain links TRBV6-5 to TRBJ1-6; 8 positions agree with TRBD1. The CDR3 has 16 amino acids. CDR1 MNHEY and CDR2 SVGAGI come from the germline V gene. With 2 bases clipped from V and 7 bases from J, the junction kept 7 bases outside the gene matches. CDR3 sequence: CASSYHRTGQNSPLHF. The CDR3 nucleotides read TGTGCCAGCAGTTACCATAGGACAGGGCAAAATTCACCCCTCCACTTT.

The chain has TRBV2 and TRBJ1-2, with TRBD1 matching over 8 bases. CDR3 size: 13 residues. Per the germline V gene, CDR1 is SNHLY and CDR2 is FYNNEI. V was clipped by 2 bases and J by 6 bases; unmatched bases: 2. The CDR3 here is CASSEQGANGYTF. CDR3 bases: TGTGCCAGCAGTGAACAGGGGGCGAATGGCTACACCTTC.

With regard to this clonotype: The germline gene is not matched at one end of the junction; a read error may be the cause. The genes are TRBV4-2 and TRBJ2-7; 12 positions match TRBD2. Germline CDR1 and CDR2: LGHNA and YNFKEQ. There are 13 residues in the CDR3. The CDR3 DNA is TGTGCCAGCAGCCAGGGGACCGGGACTAGCGGGCTCTTC. It is translated as CASSQGTGTSGLF.

This clonotype was seen only a few times. V and J are TRBV15 and TRBJ1-1, with a possible D match to TRBD1 (5 bases). This CDR3 has 17 residues. Per the germline V gene, CDR1 is LNHNV and CDR2 is YYDKDF (reference sequence). The V end was cut by 0 bases, the J end by 1 base, with 15 bases between. The CDR3 loop reads CATSRDLGRIENTEAFF. The CDR3 DNA reads TGTGCCACCAGCAGAGATTTGGGACGCATTGAGAACACTGAAGCTTTCTTT.

This clonotype has only a few counts. The V gene is TRBV6-2 or TRBV6-3, the J gene TRBJ2-1; 12 bases agree with TRBD2. CDR3 size: 13 residues. V lost 2 bases to trimming and J lost 12 bases; unmatched junction nucleotides: 2. Germline V gene data show CDR1 as MNHEY and CDR2 as SVGEGT. CDR3 amino acids: CASSYGTSGWQFF. For the CDR3, the DNA is TGTGCCAGCAGTTACGGGACTAGCGGGTGGCAGTTCTTC.

This clonotype was seen a few times. The chain carries TRBV12-3 or TRBV12-4 and TRBJ2-5, with 7 bases identical to TRBD2. The length of the CDR3 is 13 residues. Losses at the gene ends were 7 bases for V and 5 bases for J; bases not matched to a gene: 7. CDR3 nucleotide sequence: TGTGCCAGCAACCTGGGAGGGCGCGAGACCCAGTACTTC. Its translation is CASNLGGRETQYF.

This clonotype was recorded a few times. The gene calls are TRBV27 and TRBJ2-5; D call uncertain. Germline V CDR1 and CDR2: MNHEY, SMNVEV (reference sequence). Deletions cut 6 bases from V and 5 bases from J, with 16 bases between. The CDR3 length is 14 residues. The chain's CDR3 is CASSPSSVRETQYF. The CDR3 DNA sequence: TGTGCCAGCAGCCCTTCTTCGGTAAGGGAGACCCAGTACTTC.

Only a few counts were recorded for this clonotype. The chain couples TRBV10-3 to TRBJ2-1; 9 bases are shared with TRBD2. Trimming cost V 3 bases and J 7 bases; bases outside gene matches: 1. This CDR3 region has 13 residues. In germline, CDR1 is ENHRY, CDR2 SYGVKD. The CDR3 here is CAISDTSGNEQFF. CDR3 coding DNA: TGTGCCATCAGTGATACTAGCGGGAATGAGCAGTTCTTC.

The chain links TRBV5-1 to TRBJ1-4; a weak D match, TRBD1 (6 bases). CDR1 is SGHRS and CDR2 is YFSETQ in the germline V gene. V was pared by 4 bases and J by 8 bases, with 18 bases between. The CDR3 sequence is 15 residues long. Here the CDR3 reads CASSETGTSEEKLFF. As DNA, the CDR3 is TGCGCCAGCAGCGAAACCGGGACAAGCGAAGAAAAACTGTTTTTT.

This clonotype has more than one count but fewer than ten. The gene calls are TRBV7-9 and TRBJ2-1, with 7 bases that match TRBD2. This CDR3 is built from 15 residues. Trimming cost V 4 bases and J 7 bases; bases outside gene matches: 10. Germline V gene sequence: CDR1 SEHNR, CDR2 FQNEAQ (reference sequence). The CDR3 is CASSYPFGGLNEQFF. In DNA form, the CDR3 reads TGTGCCAGCAGCTACCCCTTTGGGGGACTAAATGAGCAGTTCTTC.

In nucleotides, the CDR3 is TGCGCCAGCAGCTTAGCTAGCGGGGCGGATACGCAGTATTTT. As protein: CASSLASGADTQYF. The chain uses TRBV5-1 and TRBJ2-3, with 9 nucleotides matching TRBD2. CDR1 SGHRS and CDR2 YFSETQ come from the germline V gene. The CDR3 runs 14 residues. V was pared by 2 bases and J by 6 bases, with 4 bases of the junction left unmatched. The whole variable domain, filled in from reference TRBV5-1 and TRBJ2-3, reads KAGVTQTPRYLIKTRGQQVTLSCSPISGHRSVSWYQQTPGQGLQFLFEYFSETQRNKGNFPGRFSGRQFSNSRSEMNVSTLELGDSALYLCASSLASGADTQYFGPGTRLTVL.

The chain recombines TRBV7-8 with TRBJ2-7; the D is unclear. Germline CDR1 is SGHVS and CDR2 is FQNEAQ. Deletions cut 10 bases from V and 4 bases from J, with 14 bases between. The CDR3 has 12 residues. The DNA for the CDR3 is TGTGCCACCTCCGCCAGTCTTTACGAGCAGTACTTC. This sequence encodes CATSASLYEQYF.

This clonotype was observed a handful of times. The chain employs TRBV12-3 or TRBV12-4 and TRBJ2-5, with D possibly TRBD1 on 5 matching bases. Trimming cost V 6 bases and J 5 bases, with 10 bases left between them. The CDR3 spans 12 residues. The CDR3 is CASSQGIETQYF. As DNA, the CDR3 is TGTGCCAGCAGCCAGGGTATTGAGACCCAGTACTTC.

This clonotype was counted a few times. This chain uses TRBV7-9 with TRBJ2-3, with a weak D call TRBD1 (6 bases). Trimming removed 6 bases at V and 1 base at J, with 20 bases between. The CDR3 length is 17 residues. Germline CDR1 and CDR2: SEHNR and FQNEAQ (reference sequence). The CDR3 DNA follows: TGTGCCAGCAGTTCTGCTCAGGGGATCCCAGGCACAGATACGCAGTATTTT. Its protein product is CASSSAQGIPGTDTQYF.

This clonotype has only a few counts. CDR3 sequence: CASSYSPPAGSIPTGELFF. In DNA form, the CDR3 reads TGTGCCAGCAGTTACTCTCCTCCGGCAGGATCAATTCCCACCGGGGAGCTGTTTTTT. The V and J genes are TRBV6-2 or TRBV6-3 and TRBJ2-2; D remains unclear. The CDR3 spans 19 residues. Germline assignment: CDR1 MNHEY and CDR2 SVGEGT. Trimming cost V 0 bases and J 4 bases, with 21 bases left between them.

The rearrangement joins TRBV4-3 to TRBJ2-3, with D uncertain. The length of the CDR3 is 14 residues. V gave up 0 bases and J gave up 4 bases, with 8 bases separating them. Looked up from germline, CDR1 is LGHNA and CDR2 is YSLEER. The CDR3 loop reads CASSQEPNSDTQYF. The CDR3 DNA follows: TGCGCCAGCAGCCAAGAACCTAATTCAGATACGCAGTATTTT.

This clonotype was detected only once. The chain has TRBV5-1 and TRBJ2-2, with D unresolved. The CDR3 loop spans 14 amino acids. Germline values: CDR1 SGHRS, CDR2 YFSETQ. Trimming took off 6 bases at V and 7 bases at J, with 16 bases between the two ends. CDR3 region: CASTPSSPGGELFF. The CDR3 nucleotides read TGCGCCAGCACTCCCTCTTCTCCCGGCGGGGAGCTGTTTTTT.

The chain employs TRBV6-2 or TRBV6-3 and TRBJ2-1; 8 bases match TRBD2. The CDR3 totals 16 residues. Losses at the gene ends were 4 bases for V and 4 bases for J; bases not matched to a gene: 9. CDR1 is MNHEY, CDR2 SVGEGT, per germline. CDR3 sequence reads: CASSSRASGRYNEQFF. DNA of the CDR3: TGTGCCAGCAGTTCGCGAGCTAGCGGGCGGTACAATGAGCAGTTCTTC.

J is TRBJ1-5 and V is TRBV20-1, with 7 nucleotides matching TRBD1. The CDR3 is made up of 11 amino acids. Trimming removed 3 bases from V and 12 bases from J; junction bases left unmatched: 5. Germline V gene lookup returns CDR1 DFQATT and CDR2 SNEGSKA (reference sequence). The CDR3 DNA is TGCAGTGCTAGTAGGGGGCCCAACCAGCATTTT. It translates to CSASRGPNQHF.

A few counts support this clonotype. The rearrangement links TRBV3-1 to TRBJ1-6; D not certain. The CDR3 is 14 amino acids. The ends were cut back, 0 bases at V and 7 bases at J, with 7 bases in the middle. Per germline, CDR1 LGHDT and CDR2 YNNKEL (reference sequence). CDR3 in DNA: TGTGCCAGCAGCCAAGAGGTCGGGAATTCACCCCTCCACTTT. This translates into CASSQEVGNSPLHF. Supplemented by reference TRBV3-1 and TRBJ1-6, the full variable domain reads DTAVSQTPKYLVTQMGNDKSIKCEQNLGHDTMYWYKQDSKKFLKIMFSYNNKELIINETVPNRFSPKSPDKAHLNLHINSLELGDSAVYFCASSQEVGNSPLHFGNGTRLTVT.